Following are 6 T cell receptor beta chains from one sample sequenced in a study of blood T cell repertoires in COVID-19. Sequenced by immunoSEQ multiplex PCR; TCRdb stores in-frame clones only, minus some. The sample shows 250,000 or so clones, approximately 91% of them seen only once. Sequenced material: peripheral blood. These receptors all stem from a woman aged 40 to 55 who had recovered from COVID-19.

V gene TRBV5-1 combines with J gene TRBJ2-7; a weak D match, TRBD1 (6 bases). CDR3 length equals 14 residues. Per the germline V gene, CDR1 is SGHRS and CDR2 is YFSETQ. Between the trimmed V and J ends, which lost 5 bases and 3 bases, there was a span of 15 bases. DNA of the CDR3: TGCGCCAGCAGTGGCAGGGGCAACTTCTACGAGCAGTACTTC. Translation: CASSGRGNFYEQYF.

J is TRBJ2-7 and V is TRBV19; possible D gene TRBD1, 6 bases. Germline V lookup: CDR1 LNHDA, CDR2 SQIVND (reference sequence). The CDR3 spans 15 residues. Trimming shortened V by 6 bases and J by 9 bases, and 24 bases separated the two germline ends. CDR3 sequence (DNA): TGTGCCAGTAGAGCCAGGGGCACCCCATCGGGCGGGCAGTACTTC. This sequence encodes CASRARGTPSGGQYF.

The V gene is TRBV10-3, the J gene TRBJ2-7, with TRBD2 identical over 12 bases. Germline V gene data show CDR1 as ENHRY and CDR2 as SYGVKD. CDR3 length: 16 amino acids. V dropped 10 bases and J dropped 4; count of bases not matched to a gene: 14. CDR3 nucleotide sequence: TGTGCCACGGGACAGGGGTCAGGGACTAGCGGGTACGAGCAGTACTTC. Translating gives CATGQGSGTSGYEQYF.

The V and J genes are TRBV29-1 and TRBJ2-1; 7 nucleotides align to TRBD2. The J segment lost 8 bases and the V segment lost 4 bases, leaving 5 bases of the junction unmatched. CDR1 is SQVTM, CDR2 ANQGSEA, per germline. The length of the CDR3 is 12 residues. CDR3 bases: TGCAGCGTTGCCCTAGCGGCCCATGAGCAGTTCTTC. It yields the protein CSVALAAHEQFF.

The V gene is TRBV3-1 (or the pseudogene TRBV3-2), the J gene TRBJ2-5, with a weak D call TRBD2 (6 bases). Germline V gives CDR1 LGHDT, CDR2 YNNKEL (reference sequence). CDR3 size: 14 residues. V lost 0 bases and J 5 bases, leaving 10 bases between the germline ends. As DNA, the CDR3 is TGTGCCAGCAGCCAAGAAGGGACTGGGGAGACCCAGTACTTC. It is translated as CASSQEGTGETQYF.

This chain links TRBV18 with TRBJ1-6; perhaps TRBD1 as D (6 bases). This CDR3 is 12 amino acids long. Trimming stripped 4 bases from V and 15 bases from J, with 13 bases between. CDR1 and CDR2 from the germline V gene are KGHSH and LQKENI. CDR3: CASSRPQGLLHF. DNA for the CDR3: TGTGCCAGCTCACGCCCCCAGGGGCTCCTCCACTTT.